Shown below are 7 T cell receptor beta chains from a single sample sequenced in a study of blood T cell repertoires in COVID-19. Using immunoSEQ multiplex PCR, the repertoire was profiled, and TCRdb retains in-frame clones only, with some absent. The sample shows roughly 260,000 clones, approximately 85% of them seen only once. The sequencing input was PBMCs or T cells enriched from blood (not recorded which). These receptors were taken from a woman in her forties or fifties who had recovered from COVID-19.

This rearrangement joins TRBV2 to TRBJ2-7, with TRBD1 identical over 9 bases. From germline, CDR1 is SNHLY and CDR2 FYNNEI. J was trimmed by 5 bases and V by 8 bases; bases with no gene match: 16. This CDR3 has 16 residues. CDR3 DNA sequence: TGTGCCAGCGGGGACCTACAGGGGGCTTTCATGGACGAGCAGTACTTC. Translating gives CASGDLQGAFMDEQYF.

The sample holds a few counts of this clone. At the DNA level, this CDR3 is encoded by other sequences in the same sample as well. The chain employs TRBV5-6 and TRBJ1-5; possible D gene TRBD1, 6 bases. V was cut by 3 bases and J by 3 bases, with 10 bases left in between. The CDR3 is 14 residues long. Germline lookup yields CDR1 SGHDT and CDR2 YYEEEE. CDR3 DNA: TGTGCCAGCAGCTCAGGACAGCCCAATCAGCCCCAGCATTTT. It yields the protein CASSSGQPNQPQHF.

The V call is TRBV5-4, the J call TRBJ2-7, with a weak D call TRBD1 (6 bases). The CDR3 sequence is 13 residues long. The V gene's germline CDR1 is SGHNT and CDR2 YYREEE (reference sequence). Trimming left V 3 bases short and J 5 bases short, with 12 bases between. The CDR3 sequence: CASSSGAGDEQYF. In DNA form, the CDR3 reads TGTGCCAGCAGCTCTGGGGCAGGGGACGAGCAGTACTTC.

The chain joins TRBV11-3 to TRBJ2-1, with 12 positions matching TRBD2. From germline, CDR1 is SGHNT and CDR2 YENEEA. Germline trimming cut 5 bases from V and 8 bases from J; bases unmatched to any gene: 7. This CDR3 is built from 15 residues. As DNA, the CDR3 is TGTGCCAGCAGCCGCGGACTAGCGGGATTAGATGAGCAGTTCTTC. Its translation is CASSRGLAGLDEQFF.

This clone has a handful of counts. The V and J genes are TRBV7-9 and TRBJ1-6; D may be TRBD1 (6 bases). The germline V gene encodes CDR1 SEHNR and CDR2 FQNEAQ (reference sequence). Deletions cut 4 bases from V and 9 bases from J, with 13 bases between. There are 14 residues in the CDR3. The DNA of the CDR3 is TGTGCCAGCAGCTCGCAGGGGTCTGGTTCACCCCTCCACTTT. Protein product: CASSSQGSGSPLHF.

The chain employs TRBV7-9 and TRBJ1-1; a possible D gene is TRBD1 (5 bases). The CDR3 loop spans 13 amino acids. Germline V lookup: CDR1 SEHNR, CDR2 FQNEAQ (reference sequence). Trimming removed 6 bases from V and 3 bases from J, with 11 bases in between. The CDR3 is CASRYPGDTEAFF. As DNA, the CDR3 is TGTGCCAGCAGGTACCCGGGGGACACTGAAGCTTTCTTT. Combining the CDR3 with reference TRBV7-9 and TRBJ1-1 gives the whole variable domain DTGVSQNPRHKITKRGQNVTFRCDPISEHNRLYWYRQTLGQGPEFLTYFQNEAQLEKSRLLSDRFSAERPKGSFSTLEIQRTEQGDSAMYLCASRYPGDTEAFFGQGTRLTVV.

The genes are TRBV5-1 and TRBJ1-1; 7 bases match TRBD1. With V trimmed by 2 bases and J by 1 base, 5 bases remained unmatched. Per germline, CDR1 SGHRS and CDR2 YFSETQ. The CDR3 loop spans 15 amino acids. CDR3 sequence (DNA): TGCGCCAGCAGCTTCTCCGGGACAGCGAACACTGAAGCTTTCTTT. This sequence encodes CASSFSGTANTEAFF.